This TCR beta chain stems from a study of CD8 T cells in Susac syndrome. Study-wide results and caveats: The total CD8+ repertoires contained 15 to 20 Susac-specific public clones, and the CD8+ TEMRA repertoires contained four to six. In its TCR sequencing and HLA analysis, the study acknowledged that the number of individuals was relatively small.

With 7 bases removed from V and 6 bases from J, the gap between germline ends came to 16 bases. The CDR3 sequence is 13 residues long. CDR1 is SQVTM, CDR2 ANQGSEA, per germline. Worth noting for this clonotype: Its antigen is unknown.

RNA amounts of roughly 0.5 to 1 ug underwent reverse transcription with random hexamers. TCRdb ran MiXCR on the immunoSEQ multiplex PCR reads and lists one entry per CDR3 protein. The repertoire holds about 90,000 distinct CDR3 sequences, with around 96% as singletons. In blood CD8+ and CD4+ T cells, TCR beta underwent sequencing. Purification of the CD8+ and CD4+ T cells relied on negative isolation, and TEMRA cells underwent FACS enrichment. Sequencing was done on a sample of CD8+ T cells from PBMCs. V usage is TRBV29-1 and J usage is TRBJ2-1; the D gene is possibly TRBD1 (5 bases). The sequence was obtained from a human donor with Susac syndrome. CDR3 amino acids: CSAFTAGINEQFF. In nucleotides, the CDR3 is TGCAGCGCATTCACTGCAGGGATCAATGAGCAGTTCTTC.